The clone carrying this TCR beta chain was seen ten or more times. Its antigen is unknown. In germline, CDR1 is LNHNV, CDR2 YYDKDF (reference sequence). Trimming cost V 5 bases and J 9 bases, with 8 bases left between them. The CDR3 has 11 amino acids. This specimen comes from a study of CD8 T cells in ankylosing spondylitis. Whole-study results and caveats: Made up of about eight highly homologous variants, a TCR beta motif appeared characteristic of ankylosing spondylitis blood. Reportedly, significant enrichment of disease-linked clones occurred in matched ankylosing spondylitis synovial fluid. Peripheral blood held disease-linked clones only at relatively low frequency, and these were CD8+.

TCRdb independently ran MiXCR on the 5' RACE reads; one entry per CDR3 protein. The sample has more than 200,000 distinct CDR3 sequences, roughly 25% seen once. The source material was blood, either unsorted or a sorted T cell fraction (not recorded which). The clonotype comes from a male donor with ankylosing spondylitis or in good health (not recorded which). The chain recombines TRBV15 with TRBJ2-1; no reliable D call. Written as DNA, the CDR3 is TGTGCCACCAGCGAGGCCGGTGAGCAGTTCTTC. It codes for CATSEAGEQFF.